These T cell receptor beta chains were read from a single sample in a study of blood T cell repertoires in COVID-19. Clones were read by immunoSEQ multiplex PCR, and TCRdb kept only the in-frame ones, dropping some. Of about 56,000 clones listed, 80% to 90% are singletons. The sequenced sample was peripheral blood. The receptors originated from a woman aged 60 to 75 with COVID-19, enrolled during active disease. Both conserved end residues are part of each CDR3. The D gene is left open where the match is weak. The listing skips clone size in some rows; elsewhere it reads once, few, many or a size class.

D gene,J gene,V gene,clone size,CDR3 DNA,CDR3 protein
TRBD1,TRBJ2-7,TRBV10-3,-,TGTGCCATCAGTGAGTCACAGGGGAATAACGAGCAGTACTTC,CAISESQGNNEQYF
TRBD2,TRBJ2-2,TRBV29-1,-,TGCAGCGTTGAAGCTAGCGGGATAGGCGGGGAGCTGTTTTTT,CSVEASGIGGELFF
TRBD1,TRBJ1-2,TRBV6-5,once,TGTGCCAGCAGTTACTCTGGACAGGGGAGCTATGGCTACACCTTC,CASSYSGQGSYGYTF
-,TRBJ1-5,TRBV6-5,-,TGTGCCAGCAGTTACGTCGCGAATAGCAATCAGCCCCAGCATTTT,CASSYVANSNQPQHF
TRBD1,TRBJ2-1,TRBV10-3,-,TGTGCCTCCAAGGGGCCGGGACAGGGGATGAATGAGCAGTTCTTC,CASKGPGQGMNEQFF
-,TRBJ2-5,TRBV28,-,TGTGCCAGCAGTTTCCCCATGGGTGGGGGGTCGAAGACCCAGTACTTC,CASSFPMGGGSKTQYF
TRBD2,TRBJ2-1,TRBV19,-,TGTGCCAGTACCCCGCTACCCGGGACTAGCGCCAGAGGTGAGCAGTTCTTC,CASTPLPGTSARGEQFF
-,TRBJ2-3,TRBV6-5,once,TGTGCCAGCAGGAGACAGCTCCTTCCCACAGATACGCAGTATTTT,CASRRQLLPTDTQYF
-,TRBJ1-5,TRBV11-3,-,TGTGCCAGCAGCCCGGGAACGGAACAGCCCCAGCATTTT,CASSPGTEQPQHF
-,TRBJ1-1,TRBV12-3/TRBV12-4,-,TGTGCCAGCAGTTTCTCGGGGACTGAAGCTTTCTTT,CASSFSGTEAFF
-,TRBJ2-3,TRBV9,-,TGTGCCAGCAGCGTAGGACTCAGCACAGATACGCAGTATTTT,CASSVGLSTDTQYF
-,TRBJ1-1,TRBV10-3,-,TGTGCCATCAGTCCCCTGGGCCTAAACACTGAAGCTTTCTTT,CAISPLGLNTEAFF
TRBD2,TRBJ2-1,TRBV30,-,TGTGCCTGCCCTGGGGGGGGATCCTACAATGAGCAGTTCTTC,CACPGGGSYNEQFF
-,TRBJ1-6,TRBV9,-,TGTGCCAGCAGCCTATCCACCGGGAGCGGGAATTCACCCCTCCACTTT,CASSLSTGSGNSPLHF
-,TRBJ1-6,TRBV10-1,-,TGCGCCAGCAGTAGCTCTTCAGGGGCTCCCCTCCACTTT,CASSSSSGAPLHF
TRBD1,TRBJ1-5,TRBV9,few,TGTGCCAGCAGCGTAGGACAGGGGGCGGAGGGACAGCCCCAGCATTTT,CASSVGQGAEGQPQHF
TRBD1,TRBJ2-7,TRBV20-1,few,TGCAGTGCTAGTAACCGGGACAGGACCTACGAGCAGTACTTC,CSASNRDRTYEQYF
-,TRBJ1-2,TRBV4-1,-,TGCGCCAGCAGCCCGTCGGTGGACATTCCGTCCTATGGCTACACCTTC,CASSPSVDIPSYGYTF
TRBD2,TRBJ2-1,TRBV6-1,once,TGTGCCAGCAGTGAAGCAGCGGGGACCCACAATGAGCAGTTCTTC,CASSEAAGTHNEQFF
-,TRBJ2-7,TRBV3-1/TRBV3-2,-,TGTGCCAGCAGCCAAGGATGGGACTCGACCTACGAGCAGTACTTC,CASSQGWDSTYEQYF
-,TRBJ1-1,TRBV11-2,-,TGTGCCAGCAGCTTAGATTTTGGGAGGGGAGAGACTGAAGCTTTCTTT,CASSLDFGRGETEAFF
-,TRBJ2-7,TRBV28,-,TGTGCCAGCAGTTTATTCTTGGCGACTACACCCCAGTACTACGAGCAGTACTTC,CASSLFLATTPQYYEQYF
-,TRBJ2-7,TRBV5-4,-,TGTGCCAGCAGCCCGCAAGAGGGATCCTACGAGCAGTACTTC,CASSPQEGSYEQYF
-,TRBJ1-3,TRBV20-1,once,TGCAGTGCTTATAGCGGAAACACCATATATTTT,CSAYSGNTIYF
-,TRBJ2-7,TRBV4-3,-,TGCGCCAGCAGCCAGGTCGACGGGTACGAGCAGTACTTC,CASSQVDGYEQYF
TRBD1,TRBJ2-7,TRBV28,-,TGTGCCAGCATTAGTTCCGGGACAGGGCATCCGGGGCAGTACTTC,CASISSGTGHPGQYF
-,TRBJ1-4,TRBV5-6,-,TGTGCCAGCAGCCCAGGACAGACGGGACTGTTTTTT,CASSPGQTGLFF
-,TRBJ2-7,TRBV11-3,once,TGTGCCAGCAGCCCTCGGGGTGAGGGTCGCTACGAGCAGTACTTC,CASSPRGEGRYEQYF
-,TRBJ2-2,TRBV18,-,TGTGCCAGCTCACCAACGGCGAACACCGGGGAGCTGTTTTTT,CASSPTANTGELFF
-,TRBJ1-1,TRBV28,-,TGTGCCAGCAGTTTGGAGGTAGAAAACACTGAAGCTTTCTTT,CASSLEVENTEAFF
TRBD1,TRBJ1-1,TRBV6-5,once,TGTGCCGGCGAACGACAGGGGATGAACACTGAAGCTTTCTTT,CAGERQGMNTEAFF
-,TRBJ2-5,TRBV20-1,-,TGCAGTGCTAGTTTGGGTGGGAGTCCTTTGGAGACCCAGTACTTC,CSASLGGSPLETQYF
-,TRBJ1-2,TRBV10-1,-,TGCGCCAGCATCAGGCGTTCTAACTATGGCTACACCTTC,CASIRRSNYGYTF
-,TRBJ2-5,TRBV9,-,TGTGCCAGCAGCCTTAGAGGGGGGGAAGAGACCCAGTACTTC,CASSLRGGEETQYF
TRBD2,TRBJ2-7,TRBV30,-,TGTGCCTGGAGCGGGAGGAGACCATACTACGAGCAGTACTTC,CAWSGRRPYYEQYF
TRBD1,TRBJ2-1,TRBV27,-,TGTGCCAGCAGTCTAGGGACAGGCTCCTACAATGAGCAGTTCTTC,CASSLGTGSYNEQFF
-,TRBJ2-6,TRBV21-1,few,TGTGCCAGCAGCCCCCGGGACAGGGCTTTCTCTGGGGCCAACGTCCTGACTTTC,CASSPRDRAFSGANVLTF
TRBD1,TRBJ2-7,TRBV5-1,-,TGCGCCAGCAGCTTGGCCCCGACAGGGGACTCCTCCTACGAGCAGTACTTC,CASSLAPTGDSSYEQYF
TRBD1,TRBJ2-2,TRBV27,-,TGTGCCAGCAGTTTGGTGGACAGGGGTGGCGGGGAGCTGTTTTTT,CASSLVDRGGGELFF
TRBD1,TRBJ2-3,TRBV11-2,-,TGTGCCAGCAGCCCAGGGACAGCATTCACAGATACGCAGTATTTT,CASSPGTAFTDTQYF